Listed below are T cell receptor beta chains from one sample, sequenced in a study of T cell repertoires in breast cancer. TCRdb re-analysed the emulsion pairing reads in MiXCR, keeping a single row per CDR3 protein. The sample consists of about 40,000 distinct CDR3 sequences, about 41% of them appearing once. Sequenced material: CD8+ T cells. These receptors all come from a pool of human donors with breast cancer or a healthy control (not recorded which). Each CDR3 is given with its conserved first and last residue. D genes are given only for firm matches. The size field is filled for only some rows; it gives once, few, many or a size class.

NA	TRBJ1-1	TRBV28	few	TGTGCCAGCAGCCTATCCATGGGGGCTGAAGCTTTCTTT	CASSLSMGAEAFF
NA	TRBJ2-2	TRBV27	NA	TGTGCCAGCAGTAGGAGGGGGTCGGGGACCGGGGAGCTGTTTTTT	CASSRRGSGTGELFF
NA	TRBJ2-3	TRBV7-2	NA	TGTGCCAGCAGCTACTCCGATTACACTACAGATACGCAGTATTTT	CASSYSDYTTDTQYF
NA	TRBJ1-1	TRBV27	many	TGTGCCAGCAGTCTCAGAAGAGGGGGAGCCGATGAAGCTTTCTTT	CASSLRRGGADEAFF
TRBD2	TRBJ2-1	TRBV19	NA	TGTGCCAGTAGTATAGTCGGGACTAGCCTTGAGCAGTTCTTC	CASSIVGTSLEQFF
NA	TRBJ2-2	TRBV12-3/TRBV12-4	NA	TGTGCCAGCAGGCCAGACACCGGGGAGCTGTTTTTT	CASRPDTGELFF
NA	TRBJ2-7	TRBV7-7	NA	TGTGCTAGCAGCTTAGCGGAGGGGGGGATCTACGAGCAGTACTTC	CASSLAEGGIYEQYF
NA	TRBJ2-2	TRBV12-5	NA	TGTGCTAGTGGTTTGGTACCCGGGGAGCTGTTTTTT	CASGLVPGELFF
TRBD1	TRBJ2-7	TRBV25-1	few	TGTGCCAGCAGGGCAGCCGGGACAGGGGGCGGCGAGCAGTACTTC	CASRAAGTGGGEQYF
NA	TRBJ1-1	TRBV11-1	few	TGTGCCAGCAGCCCACAGCAAACTGAAGCTTTCTTT	CASSPQQTEAFF
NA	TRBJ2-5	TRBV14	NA	TGTGCCATACAAGAGAGTGGGCCCTTTAAGCCTCAGTACTTC	CAIQESGPFKPQYF
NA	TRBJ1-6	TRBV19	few	TGTGCCAGTAGTACAAATTCACCCCTCCACTTT	CASSTNSPLHF
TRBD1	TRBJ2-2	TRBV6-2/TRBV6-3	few	TGTGCCAGCAGCATGGCCTACAGGGGCGAGAACACCGGGGAGCTGTTTTTT	CASSMAYRGENTGELFF
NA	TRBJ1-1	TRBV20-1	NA	TGCAGTGCAAAAGGAGGAAAGGACACTGAAGCTTCCTTT	CSAKGGKDTEASF
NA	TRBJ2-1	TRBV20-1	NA	TGCAGTGCTCCTCTATACAATAAGCAGTTCTTC	CSAPLYNKQFF
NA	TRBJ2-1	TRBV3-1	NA	TGTGCCAGCAGCCTCTCGGGCGGGCGGGGTTACAATGAGCAGTTCTTC	CASSLSGGRGYNEQFF
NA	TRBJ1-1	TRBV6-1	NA	TGTGCCAGCAGAATAACAGGGATGAACACTGAAGCTTTCTTT	CASRITGMNTEAFF
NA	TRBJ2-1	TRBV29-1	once	TGCAGCGTTGTCCGGGTGGTAGGGTACAACAATGAGCAGTTCTTC	CSVVRVVGYNNEQFF
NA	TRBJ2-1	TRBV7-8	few	TGTGCCAGCAGCTTAGGTCCTGGGAGCTCCTACAATGAGCAGTTCTTC	CASSLGPGSSYNEQFF
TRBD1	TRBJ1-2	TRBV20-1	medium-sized	TGCAGTGCTATCCCGACAGGGACGAATGGCTACACCTTC	CSAIPTGTNGYTF
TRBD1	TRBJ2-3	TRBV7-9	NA	TGTGCCAGCAGCTCCCGGGACAGGGGGCAAGATACGCAGTATTTT	CASSSRDRGQDTQYF
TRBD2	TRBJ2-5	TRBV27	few	TGTGCCAGCAGCCGGCTTCCGGGACTAGCGGGAAGAGAGACCCAGTACTTC	CASSRLPGLAGRETQYF
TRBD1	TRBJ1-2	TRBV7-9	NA	TGTACCAGCAGCTTAAGGGCAGGGGGTGGTGGCTACACCTTC	CTSSLRAGGGGYTF
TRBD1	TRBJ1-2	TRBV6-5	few	TGTGCCAGCAGTTACCAGGGGGGCTATGGCTACACCTTC	CASSYQGGYGYTF
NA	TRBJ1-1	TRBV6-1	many	TGTGCCAGCAGCTCCCCAGGGGTTGGTGAAGCTTTCTTT	CASSSPGVGEAFF
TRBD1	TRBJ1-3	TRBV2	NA	TGTGCCAGCACCGTTACAGGGGCCGGCTCTGGAAACACCATATATTTT	CASTVTGAGSGNTIYF
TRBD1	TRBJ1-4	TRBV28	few	TGTGCCAGCAGTTCGGGGGGACAGCAAAATGAAAAACTGTTTTTT	CASSSGGQQNEKLFF
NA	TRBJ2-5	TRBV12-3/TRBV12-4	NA	TGTGCCAGCAGTTTGTGGCAGGGGGGGAAAGAGACCCAGTACTTC	CASSLWQGGKETQYF
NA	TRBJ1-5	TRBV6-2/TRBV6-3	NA	TGTGCCAGCATTGAACTCCCCAGTAGCAATCAGCCCCAGCATTTT	CASIELPSSNQPQHF
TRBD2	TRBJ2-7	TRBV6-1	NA	TGTGCCAGCAACCGAGGGGGCGGGACTAGCGCACTCTACGAGCAGTACTTC	CASNRGGGTSALYEQYF
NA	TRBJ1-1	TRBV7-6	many	TGTGCCAGCAGCTTAGAAGAGACTGGGGTGCGAGCTTTCTTT	CASSLEETGVRAFF
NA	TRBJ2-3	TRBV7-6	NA	TGTGCCAGCAGCCCAAGTACCGCTAGCACAGATACGCAGTATTTT	CASSPSTASTDTQYF
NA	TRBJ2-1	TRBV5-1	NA	TGCGCCAGCAGCTCCGGGATCACTAGCAGGGATGAGCAGTTCTTC	CASSSGITSRDEQFF
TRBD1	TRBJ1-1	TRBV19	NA	TGTGCCAGTAGTATTTTGCCGTCCGGGACAGCCTTTGAAGCTTTCTTT	CASSILPSGTAFEAFF
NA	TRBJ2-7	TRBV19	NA	TGTGCCAGTAGTTGGGGGACACCATCCTACGAGCAGTACTTC	CASSWGTPSYEQYF
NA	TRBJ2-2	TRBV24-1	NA	TGTGCCACCAGTGATGACGGGTACACCGGGGAGCTGTTTTTT	CATSDDGYTGELFF
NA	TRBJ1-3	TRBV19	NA	TGTGCCAGTGGATTTGGAAACACCATATATTTT	CASGFGNTIYF
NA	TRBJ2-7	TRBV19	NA	TGTGCCAGTAGTATTTTAGGGGAGTCCAGAGGCGAGCAGTGCTTC	CASSILGESRGEQCF
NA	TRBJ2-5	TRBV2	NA	TGTGCCAGCAGACTGGAAGTGACCCAGTACTTC	CASRLEVTQYF